One and the same sample provided the 2 T cell receptor beta chains below, sequenced in a study of vaccination and CD4 T cells after COVID-19. The antigens of these receptors remain unknown. Oncomine TCR Beta short-read sequencing was applied to DNA from cultured CD4+ T cells. TCRdb reanalysed the PCR reads using MiXCR and keeps one entry per CDR3 protein. The sample includes 12,000 to 15,000 distinct CDR3 sequences, approximately 40% seen only once; the top ten take roughly 14%. Treatment here: approximately nine-day PBMC culture with coronavirus spike peptide pools or control peptides (ViraFEST assay). Sequencing was carried out using CD4+ T cells from blood, cultured in vitro. The receptors originated from a human donor who had recovered from COVID-19.

This chain joins TRBV6-4 and TRBJ2-1, with TRBD2 matching over 9 bases. The CDR3 length is 15 residues. J lost 8 bases, V lost 5 bases, and 10 bases had no gene match. The V gene's germline CDR1 is MRHNA and CDR2 SNTAGT. The CDR3 sequence: CASSIDSGGVDEQFF. The DNA for the CDR3 is TGTGCCAGCAGTATCGATAGCGGGGGAGTTGATGAGCAGTTCTTC.

This clonotype was observed a handful of times. The V call is TRBV7-2, the J call TRBJ2-3; the D gene is possibly TRBD1 (5 bases). This CDR3 region has 14 residues. V was pared by 5 bases and J by 6 bases, with 15 bases between. Germline-derived CDR1 and CDR2 are SGHTA and FQGNSA. Here the CDR3 DNA reads TGTGCCAGCAGCCGAGAGACAGTCCGGGATACGCAGTATTTT. Amino acid sequence: CASSRETVRDTQYF.